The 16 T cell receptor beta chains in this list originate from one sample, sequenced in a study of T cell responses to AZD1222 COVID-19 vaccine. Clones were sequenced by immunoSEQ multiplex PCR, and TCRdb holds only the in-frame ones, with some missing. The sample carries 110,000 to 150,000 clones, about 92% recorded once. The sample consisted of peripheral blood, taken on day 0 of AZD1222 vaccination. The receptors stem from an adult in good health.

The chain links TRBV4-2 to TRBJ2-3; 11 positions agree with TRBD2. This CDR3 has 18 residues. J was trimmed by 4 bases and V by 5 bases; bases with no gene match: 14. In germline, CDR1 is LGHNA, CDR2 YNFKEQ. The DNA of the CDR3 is TGTGCCAGCAGCGCCCGATGGGTGACTAGCGGGGCGGCAGATACGCAGTATTTT. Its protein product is CASSARWVTSGAADTQYF.

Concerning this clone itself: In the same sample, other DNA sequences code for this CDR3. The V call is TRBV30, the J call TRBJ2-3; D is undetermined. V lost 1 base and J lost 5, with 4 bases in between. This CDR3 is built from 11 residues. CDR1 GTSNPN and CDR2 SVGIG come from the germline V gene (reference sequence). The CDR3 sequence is CAWSGGDTQYF. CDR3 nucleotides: TGTGCCTGGAGTGGGGGAGATACGCAGTATTTT.

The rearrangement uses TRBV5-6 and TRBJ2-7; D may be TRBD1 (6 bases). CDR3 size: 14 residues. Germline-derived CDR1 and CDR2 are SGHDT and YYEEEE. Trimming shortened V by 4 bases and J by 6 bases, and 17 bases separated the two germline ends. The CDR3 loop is CASSLTGTPLEQYF. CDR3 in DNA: TGTGCCAGCAGCCTGACCGGGACACCGCTCGAGCAGTACTTC. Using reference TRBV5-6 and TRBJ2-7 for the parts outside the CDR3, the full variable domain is DAGVTQSPTHLIKTRGQQVTLRCSPKSGHDTVSWYQQALGQGPQFIFQYYEEEERQRGNFPDRFSGHQFPNYSSELNVNALLLGDSALYLCASSLTGTPLEQYFGPGTRLTVT.

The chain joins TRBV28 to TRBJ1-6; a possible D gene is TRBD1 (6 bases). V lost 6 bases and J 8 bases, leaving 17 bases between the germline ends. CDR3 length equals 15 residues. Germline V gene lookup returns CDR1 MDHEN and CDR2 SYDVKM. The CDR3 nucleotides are TGTGCCAGCAGCCCACGGGGGCGTATGGATTCACCCCTCCACTTT. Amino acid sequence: CASSPRGRMDSPLHF.

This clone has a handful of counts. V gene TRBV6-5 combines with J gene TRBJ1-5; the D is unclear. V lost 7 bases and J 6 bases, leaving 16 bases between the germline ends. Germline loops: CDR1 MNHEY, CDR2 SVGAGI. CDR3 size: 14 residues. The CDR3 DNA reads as TGTGCCAGCACCAAAATGCCCCCCAGTCAGCCCCAGCATTTT. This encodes CASTKMPPSQPQHF.

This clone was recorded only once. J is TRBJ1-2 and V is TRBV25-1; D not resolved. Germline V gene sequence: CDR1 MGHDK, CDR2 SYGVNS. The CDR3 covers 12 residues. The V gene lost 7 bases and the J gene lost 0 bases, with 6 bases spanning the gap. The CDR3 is CASTKSNYGYTF. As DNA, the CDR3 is TGTGCCAGCACGAAGTCTAACTATGGCTACACCTTC.

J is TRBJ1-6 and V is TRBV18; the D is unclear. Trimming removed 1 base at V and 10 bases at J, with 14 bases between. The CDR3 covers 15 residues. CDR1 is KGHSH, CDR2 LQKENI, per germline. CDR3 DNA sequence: TGTGCCAGCTCACCACGCGGCAGGAGAGGGTCACCCCTCCACTTT. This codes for CASSPRGRRGSPLHF.

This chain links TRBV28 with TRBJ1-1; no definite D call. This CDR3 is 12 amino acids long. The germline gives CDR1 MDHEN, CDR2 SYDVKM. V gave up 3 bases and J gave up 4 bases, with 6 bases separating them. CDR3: CASSFMGTEAFF. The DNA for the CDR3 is TGTGCCAGCAGTTTTATGGGCACTGAAGCTTTCTTT.

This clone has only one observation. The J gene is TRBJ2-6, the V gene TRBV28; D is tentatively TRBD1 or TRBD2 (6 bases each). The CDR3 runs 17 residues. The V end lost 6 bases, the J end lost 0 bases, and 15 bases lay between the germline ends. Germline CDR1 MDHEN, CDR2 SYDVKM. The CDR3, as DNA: TGTGCCAGCAGATGGGGGGCCCGACGCTCTGGGGCCAACGTCCTGACTTTC. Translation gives CASRWGARRSGANVLTF.

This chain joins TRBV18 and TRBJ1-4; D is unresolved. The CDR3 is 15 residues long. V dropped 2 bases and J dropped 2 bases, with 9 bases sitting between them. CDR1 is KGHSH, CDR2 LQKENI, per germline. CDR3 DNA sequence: TGTGCCAGCTCACCAAGTGGACGGACTAATGAAAAACTGTTTTTT. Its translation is CASSPSGRTNEKLFF.

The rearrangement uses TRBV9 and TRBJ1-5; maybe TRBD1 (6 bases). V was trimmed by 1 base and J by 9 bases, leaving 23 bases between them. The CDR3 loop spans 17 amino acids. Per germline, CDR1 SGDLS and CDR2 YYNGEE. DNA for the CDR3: TGTGCCAGCAGCGTATCTAATAGGAGCGGGGGCCGGGGGCCCCAGCATTTT. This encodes CASSVSNRSGGRGPQHF.

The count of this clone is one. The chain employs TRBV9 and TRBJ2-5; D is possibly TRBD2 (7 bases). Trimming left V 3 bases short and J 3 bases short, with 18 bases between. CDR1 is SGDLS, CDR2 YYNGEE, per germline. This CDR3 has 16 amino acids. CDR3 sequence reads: CASSARSRGAEETQYF. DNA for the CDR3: TGTGCCAGCAGCGCCCGTTCACGGGGGGCCGAAGAGACCCAGTACTTC.

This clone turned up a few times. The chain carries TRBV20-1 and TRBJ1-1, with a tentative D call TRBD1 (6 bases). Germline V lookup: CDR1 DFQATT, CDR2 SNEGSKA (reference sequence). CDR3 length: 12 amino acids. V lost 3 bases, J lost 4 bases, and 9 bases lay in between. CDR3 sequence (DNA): TGCAGTGCTAGTAACAGGGCCACTGAAGCTTTCTTT. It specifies CSASNRATEAFF.

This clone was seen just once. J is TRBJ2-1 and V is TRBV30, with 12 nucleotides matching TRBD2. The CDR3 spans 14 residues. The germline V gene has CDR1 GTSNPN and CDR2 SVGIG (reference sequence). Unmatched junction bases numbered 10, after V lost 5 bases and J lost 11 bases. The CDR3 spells CAWGPQTSGGKQFF. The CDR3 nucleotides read TGTGCCTGGGGACCGCAGACTAGCGGGGGAAAGCAGTTCTTC.

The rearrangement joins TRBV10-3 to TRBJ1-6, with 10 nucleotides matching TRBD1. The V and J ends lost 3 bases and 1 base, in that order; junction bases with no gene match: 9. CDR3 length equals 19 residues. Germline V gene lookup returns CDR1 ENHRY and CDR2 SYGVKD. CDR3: CAISDPGQGSGSYNSPLHF. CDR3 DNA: TGTGCCATCAGTGATCCGGGACAGGGGTCTGGGTCCTATAATTCACCCCTCCACTTT.

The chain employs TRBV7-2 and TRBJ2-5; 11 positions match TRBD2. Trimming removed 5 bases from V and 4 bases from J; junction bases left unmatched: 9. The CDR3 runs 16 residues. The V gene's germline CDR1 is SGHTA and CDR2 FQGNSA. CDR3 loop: CASSPPRLAGPETQYF. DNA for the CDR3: TGTGCCAGCAGCCCCCCAAGACTAGCGGGGCCAGAGACCCAGTACTTC.